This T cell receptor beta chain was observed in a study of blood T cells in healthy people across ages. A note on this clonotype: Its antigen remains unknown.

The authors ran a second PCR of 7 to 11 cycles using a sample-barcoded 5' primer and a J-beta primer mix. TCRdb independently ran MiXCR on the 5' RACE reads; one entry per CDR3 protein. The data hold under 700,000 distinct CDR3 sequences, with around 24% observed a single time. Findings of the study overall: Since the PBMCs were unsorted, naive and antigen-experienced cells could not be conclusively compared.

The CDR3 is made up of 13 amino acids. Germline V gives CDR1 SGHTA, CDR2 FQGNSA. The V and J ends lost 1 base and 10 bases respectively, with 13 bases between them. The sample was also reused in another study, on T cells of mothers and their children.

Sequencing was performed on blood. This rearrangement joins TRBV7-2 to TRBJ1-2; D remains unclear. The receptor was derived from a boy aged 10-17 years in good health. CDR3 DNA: TGTGCCAGCAGCTTAGTAGGGCCGGGAGCCTACACCTTC. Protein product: CASSLVGPGAYTF.